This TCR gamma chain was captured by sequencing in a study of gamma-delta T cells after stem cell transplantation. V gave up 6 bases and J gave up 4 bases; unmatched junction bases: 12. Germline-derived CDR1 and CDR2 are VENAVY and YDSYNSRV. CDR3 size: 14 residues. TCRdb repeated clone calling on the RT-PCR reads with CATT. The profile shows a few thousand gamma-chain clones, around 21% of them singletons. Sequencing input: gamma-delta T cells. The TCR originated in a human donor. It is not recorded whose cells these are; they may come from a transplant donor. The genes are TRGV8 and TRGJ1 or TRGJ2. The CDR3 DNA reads TGTGCCACCTGGTCTCGGATGGGGTATTATAAGAAACTCTTT. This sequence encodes CATWSRMGYYKKLF.